This entry lists 19 T cell receptor beta chains sequenced from one sample in a study of blood T cell repertoires in COVID-19 (dated by TCRdb to about 2020). The library was generated by the immunoSEQ multiplex PCR assay. In TCRdb, the immuneACCESS table is reduced to in-frame sequences with V and J assigned. These tables do not hold every clone; where another copy was compared, an unresolved V gene accounts for under half, and the others remain unexplained. Here the sample has approximately 160,000 clones; around 87% occur a single time. The top ten constitute under 0.7% of the sample. Material for sequencing was peripheral blood. The receptors derive from a man aged 55 to 69 with COVID-19, enrolled during active disease.

The V call is TRBV5-4, the J call TRBJ2-5, with TRBD2 identical over 16 bases. Germline CDR1 and CDR2: SGHNT and YYREEE (reference sequence). Trimming cost V 4 bases and J 3 bases; bases outside gene matches: 3. CDR3 length: 16 amino acids. The CDR3 spells CASSKGTSGGEETQYF. In DNA, the CDR3 is TGTGCCAGCAGCAAAGGGACTAGCGGGGGGGAAGAGACCCAGTACTTC.

The genes are TRBV14 and TRBJ1-2, with D possibly TRBD1 on 6 matching bases. Germline V gene data show CDR1 as SGHDN and CDR2 as FVKESK. Trimming took off 5 bases at V and 2 bases at J, with 12 bases between the two ends. The CDR3 covers 14 residues. The CDR3 DNA reads as TGTGCCAGCAGCAGACAGGTGATAAACTATGGCTACACCTTC. Translated, it gives CASSRQVINYGYTF.

This clone turned up a few times. The V gene is TRBV2, the J gene TRBJ1-5, with D uncertain. V was pared by 6 bases and J by 5 bases, with 17 bases between. This CDR3 is 15 amino acids long. The germline CDR1 and CDR2 sequences are SNHLY and FYNNEI. Here the CDR3 reads CASRGGNSNYQPQHF. CDR3 sequence (DNA): TGTGCCAGCAGAGGAGGGAACAGCAACTATCAGCCCCAGCATTTT.

With regard to this clone: The same CDR3 also results from other DNA sequences found in this sample. J is TRBJ1-2 and V is TRBV29-1; tentatively, D is TRBD1 (5 bases). The CDR3 loop spans 12 amino acids. CDR1 is SQVTM and CDR2 is ANQGSEA in the germline V gene. The CDR3 nucleotides are TGCAGTTTTGGGGGGGCTAACTATGGCTACACCTTC. Translated, it gives CSFGGANYGYTF.

This chain links TRBV5-4 with TRBJ2-3, with 12 bases matching TRBD2. This CDR3 comprises 16 residues. CDR1 and CDR2 (germline): SGHNT, YYREEE (reference sequence). J lost 8 bases, V lost 3 bases, and 10 bases had no gene match. CDR3 DNA sequence: TGTGCCAGCAGCTCGGGAGAGACTAGCGGGAGCAGTACGCAGTATTTT. This gives the protein CASSSGETSGSSTQYF.

The chain links TRBV6-2 or TRBV6-3 to TRBJ1-2, with 8 bases that match TRBD1. Germline assignment: CDR1 MNHEY and CDR2 SVGEGT. Trimming cost V 6 bases and J 0 bases; bases outside gene matches: 6. CDR3 length: 15 amino acids. CDR3 in amino acids: CASSRGQGTNYGYTF. The CDR3 coding sequence is TGTGCCAGCAGCCGCGGACAGGGAACTAACTATGGCTACACCTTC.

CDR3 protein: CASSILRGRNTEAFF. Written as DNA, the CDR3 is TGTGCCAGCAGCATACTCAGGGGAAGGAACACTGAAGCTTTCTTT. V and J are TRBV27 and TRBJ1-1; maybe TRBD1 (6 bases). The CDR3 contains 15 residues. The ends were cut back, 6 bases at V and 1 base at J, with 15 bases in the middle. Germline assignment: CDR1 MNHEY and CDR2 SMNVEV (reference sequence).

The CDR3 here is CASRKRDRYLTYNEQFF. In DNA form, the CDR3 reads TGTGCCAGCAGGAAACGGGACAGGTACCTTACCTACAATGAGCAGTTCTTC. The V gene is TRBV28, the J gene TRBJ2-1; 8 positions agree with TRBD1. This CDR3 region has 17 residues. The V gene's germline CDR1 is MDHEN and CDR2 SYDVKM. Germline trimming cut 6 bases from V and 2 bases from J; bases unmatched to any gene: 12.

V is TRBV28 and J is TRBJ1-1, with 7 bases fitting TRBD1. The CDR3 is 13 residues long. Per the germline V gene, CDR1 is MDHEN and CDR2 is SYDVKM. Trimming cost V 5 bases and J 9 bases; bases outside gene matches: 9. As DNA, the CDR3 is TGTGCCAGCAGTGGGGCCGACAGGGCGAAAGCTTTCTTT. It yields the protein CASSGADRAKAFF.

This chain uses TRBV10-3 with TRBJ1-5; TRBD1 aligns across 7 bases. Germline loops: CDR1 ENHRY, CDR2 SYGVKD. The V and J ends lost 6 bases and 4 bases, in that order; junction bases with no gene match: 6. The CDR3 length is 14 residues. CDR3 sequence reads: CAISSGQPNQPQHF. DNA for the CDR3: TGTGCCATCAGCTCGGGACAGCCTAATCAGCCCCAGCATTTT.

The J gene is TRBJ2-2, the V gene TRBV7-9; 7 nucleotides line up with TRBD1. Germline assignment: CDR1 SEHNR and CDR2 FQNEAQ (reference sequence). The CDR3 sequence is 16 residues long. J lost 0 bases, V lost 7 bases, and 8 bases had no gene match. CDR3 nucleotides: TGTGCCAGCACCCCAACCGGGACAGCGAACACCGGGGAGCTGTTTTTT. Encoded protein: CASTPTGTANTGELFF.

The V gene is TRBV2, the J gene TRBJ1-1; 10 bases align to TRBD1. Germline V lookup: CDR1 SNHLY, CDR2 FYNNEI. After removal of 8 bases from V and 1 base from J, the junction contained 7 bases not matched to a gene. CDR3 size: 15 residues. This CDR3 reads CASAPRTGGNTEAFF. The CDR3 nucleotides are TGTGCCAGCGCCCCCAGGACAGGGGGGAACACTGAAGCTTTCTTT.

As DNA, the CDR3 is TGTGCCAGCAGTTTTGGACAGGGTGCCCATGGCTACACCTTC. It yields the protein CASSFGQGAHGYTF. This chain joins TRBV3-1 (or the pseudogene TRBV3-2) and TRBJ1-2; 8 nucleotides match TRBD1. V lost 6 bases, J lost 6 bases, and 9 bases stayed unmatched. CDR3 length equals 14 residues. CDR1 is LGHDT, CDR2 YNNKEL, per germline (reference sequence).

The CDR3 DNA follows: TGTGCCAGCAGACCCGGACAGGGAAAAAACTATGGCTACACCTTC. Translating gives CASRPGQGKNYGYTF. The chain uses TRBV2 and TRBJ1-2; TRBD1 matches 8 bases. The CDR3 totals 15 residues. V was pared by 6 bases and J by 2 bases, with 8 bases of the junction left unmatched. Germline V gene lookup returns CDR1 SNHLY and CDR2 FYNNEI.

The chain has TRBV12-3 or TRBV12-4 and TRBJ1-2, with D possibly TRBD1 on 6 matching bases. With 4 bases removed from V and 4 bases from J, the gap between germline ends came to 10 bases. This CDR3 region has 13 residues. The CDR3 nucleotides read TGTGCCAGCAGTTACAGGGTTTTCTATGGCTACACCTTC. Residues: CASSYRVFYGYTF.

This clone appeared once. The chain recombines TRBV9 with TRBJ2-1; the match to TRBD1 covers 12 bases. The junction had 10 bases not matched to a gene; V was cut back by 0 bases and J by 9 bases. This CDR3 contains 17 residues. CDR1 and CDR2 from the germline V gene are SGDLS and YYNGEE. DNA for the CDR3: TGTGCCAGCAGCGTAGCCCTAGGGGACAGGGGGCCCGGTGAGCAGTTCTTC. Amino acid sequence: CASSVALGDRGPGEQFF.

The chain recombines TRBV2 with TRBJ1-6, with D perhaps TRBD1 (5 bases). The V end lost 7 bases, the J end lost 9 bases, and 13 bases lay between the germline ends. The CDR3 has 13 amino acids. The V gene's germline CDR1 is SNHLY and CDR2 FYNNEI. The CDR3 coding sequence is TGTGCCAGCACAGGGATCTCGGGTTCACCCCTCCACTTT. Its protein product is CASTGISGSPLHF. Combining the CDR3 with reference TRBV2 and TRBJ1-6 gives the whole variable domain EPEVTQTPSHQVTQMGQEVILRCVPISNHLYFYWYRQILGQKVEFLVSFYNNEISEKSEIFDDQFSVERPDGSNFTLKIRSTKLEDSAMYFCASTGISGSPLHFGNGTRLTVT.

The chain joins TRBV5-8 to TRBJ1-6, with D possibly TRBD1 on 6 matching bases. The germline V gene has CDR1 SGHTS and CDR2 YDEGEE. Trimming took 5 bases from V and 0 from J, leaving 15 bases between them. This CDR3 is 17 amino acids long. The CDR3 nucleotides are TGTGCCAGCAGATCGCGACAGGCAAGCTCCTATAATTCACCCCTCCACTTT. Its translation: CASRSRQASSYNSPLHF.

V and J are TRBV7-9 and TRBJ2-2, with D unclear. Looked up from germline, CDR1 is SEHNR and CDR2 is FQNEAQ (reference sequence). This CDR3 region has 17 residues. Trimming stripped 1 base from V and 0 bases from J, with 12 bases between. The CDR3 region has the DNA TGTGCCAGCAGCTTAGTCAAGCAGGCCTCGAACACCGGGGAGCTGTTTTTT. This encodes CASSLVKQASNTGELFF.